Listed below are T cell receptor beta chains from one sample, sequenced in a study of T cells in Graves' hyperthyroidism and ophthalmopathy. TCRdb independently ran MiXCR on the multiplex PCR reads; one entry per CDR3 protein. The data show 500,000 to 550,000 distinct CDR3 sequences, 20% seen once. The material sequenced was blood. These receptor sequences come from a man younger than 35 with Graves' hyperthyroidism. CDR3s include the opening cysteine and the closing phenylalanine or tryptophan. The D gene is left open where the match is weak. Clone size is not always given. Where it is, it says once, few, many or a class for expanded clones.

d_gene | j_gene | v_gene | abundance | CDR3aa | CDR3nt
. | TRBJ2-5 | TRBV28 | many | CASREGQGTQYF | TGTGCCAGTCGAGAGGGGCAGGGGACCCAGTACTTC
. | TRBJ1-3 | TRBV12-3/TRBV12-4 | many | CASAPGNTIYF | TGTGCCAGTGCGCCTGGAAACACCATATATTTT
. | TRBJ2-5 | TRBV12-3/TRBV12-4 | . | CASTLIGAETQYF | TGTGCCAGCACCCTGATAGGGGCAGAGACCCAGTACTTC
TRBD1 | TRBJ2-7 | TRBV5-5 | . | CASTLDRGYEQYF | TGTGCCAGCACCCTGGACAGGGGCTACGAGCAGTACTTC
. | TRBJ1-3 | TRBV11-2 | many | CASSLDPLRRTSSGNTIYF | TGTGCCAGCAGCTTAGATCCTTTGAGGCGGACGAGCTCTGGAAACACCATATATTTT
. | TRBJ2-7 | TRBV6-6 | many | CASSYLFGTSDSYEQYF | TGTGCCAGCAGTTACCTTTTCGGGACATCGGACTCCTACGAGCAGTACTTC
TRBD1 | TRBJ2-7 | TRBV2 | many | CASSRQGLGEQYF | TGTGCCAGCAGCCGACAGGGCTTGGGCGAGCAGTACTTC
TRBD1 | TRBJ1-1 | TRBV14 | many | CASSQVGPDRGVKAFF | TGTGCCAGCAGCCAAGTTGGGCCGGACAGGGGTGTGAAGGCTTTCTTT
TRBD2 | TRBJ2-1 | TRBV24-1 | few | CATSDFPLAGANNEQFF | TGTGCCACCAGTGATTTCCCCTTAGCGGGGGCCAACAATGAGCAGTTCTTC
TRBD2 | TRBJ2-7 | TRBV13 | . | CASSPGLAGWGEQYF | TGTGCCAGCAGCCCAGGACTAGCGGGGTGGGGTGAGCAGTACTTC
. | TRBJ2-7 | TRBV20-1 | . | CSARDLYTYEQYF | TGCAGTGCTAGAGATCTATATACGTACGAGCAGTACTTC
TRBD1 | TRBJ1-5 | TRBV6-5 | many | CASSYSGTGGQPQHF | TGTGCCAGCAGTTATTCCGGGACAGGGGGCCAGCCCCAGCATTTT
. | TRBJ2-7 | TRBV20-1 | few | CSARGEPLSGEQYF | TGCAGTGCTAGAGGGGAACCTCTAAGTGGCGAGCAGTACTTC
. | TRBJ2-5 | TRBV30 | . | CAWSVGGTRTQYF | TGTGCCTGGAGTGTAGGGGGTACGAGGACCCAGTACTTC
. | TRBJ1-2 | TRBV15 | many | CATSRFRDLAGYTF | TGTGCCACCAGCAGATTCCGGGACCTGGCTGGCTACACCTTC
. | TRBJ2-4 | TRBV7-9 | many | CASSAPGRAKNIQYF | TGTGCCAGCAGCGCACCTGGGCGAGCCAAAAACATTCAGTACTTC
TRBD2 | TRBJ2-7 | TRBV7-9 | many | CASSSGRVYEQYF | TGTGCCAGCAGCTCAGGGAGGGTCTACGAGCAGTACTTC
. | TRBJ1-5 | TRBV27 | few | CASSWGLDQPQHF | TGTGCCAGCAGTTGGGGGCTAGATCAGCCCCAGCATTTT
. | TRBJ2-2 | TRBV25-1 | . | CASEGGGQAGELFF | TGTGCCAGCGAGGGGGGGGGACAGGCCGGGGAGCTGTTTTTT
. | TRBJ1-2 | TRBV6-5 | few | CASSYWEGGYGYTF | TGTGCCAGCAGTTACTGGGAGGGAGGGTATGGCTACACCTTC
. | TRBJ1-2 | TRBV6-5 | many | CASSYSGGDYGYTF | TGTGCCAGCAGTTACTCGGGGGGAGACTATGGCTACACCTTC
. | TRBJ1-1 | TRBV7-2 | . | CASSLGSVTEAFF | TGTGCCAGCAGCTTAGGGTCTGTGACTGAAGCTTTCTTT